This entry lists 11 T cell receptor beta chains sequenced from one sample in a study of OX40 agonist ivuxolimab in advanced cancers. Libraries were prepared by immunoSEQ multiplex PCR; TCRdb keeps only in-frame clonotypes and omits some of them. The sample has fewer than 75,000 clones, 87% seen once. The input for sequencing was CD4+ or CD8+ T cells sorted from blood, taken in a trial of the OX40 agonist ivuxolimab. These receptors were collected from an adult with an advanced solid tumor such as melanoma, head and neck, liver or kidney cancer.

The chain is built from TRBV30 and TRBJ2-7, with D perhaps TRBD2 (6 bases). The CDR3 spans 13 residues. The V end lost 4 bases, the J end lost 6 bases, and 16 bases lay between the germline ends. CDR1 GTSNPN and CDR2 SVGIG come from the germline V gene (reference sequence). The CDR3 region is CAWTPGRDSEQYF. The CDR3, as DNA: TGTGCCTGGACGCCGGGACGGGACTCCGAGCAGTACTTC. Together with reference TRBV30 and TRBJ2-7, the CDR3 gives the full variable domain: SQTIHQWPATLVQPVGSPLSLECTVEGTSNPNLYWYRQAAGRGLQLLFYSVGIGQISSEVPQNLSASRPQDRQFILSSKKLLLSDSGFYLCAWTPGRDSEQYFGPGTRLTVT.

This clone was counted only a few times. The chain carries TRBV7-3 and TRBJ2-2; possible D gene TRBD2, 6 bases. CDR1 and CDR2 (germline): SGHTA, FQGTGA. The CDR3 runs 13 residues. Trimming took 6 bases from V and 3 from J, leaving 8 bases between them. The CDR3 bases are TGTGCCAGCAGTCGGGAGTACACCGGGGAGCTGTTTTTT. It translates to CASSREYTGELFF. The full variable domain, completed using reference TRBV7-3 and TRBJ2-2, is GAGVSQTPSNKVTEKGKYVELRCDPISGHTALYWYRQSLGQGPEFLIYFQGTGAADDSGLPNDRFFAVRPEGSVSTLKIQRTERGDSAVYLCASSREYTGELFFGEGSRLTVL.

The V and J genes are TRBV19 and TRBJ1-3, with 8 bases identical to TRBD1. The CDR3 is 17 amino acids. The V and J ends lost 5 bases and 0 bases, in that order; junction bases with no gene match: 9. The germline V gene has CDR1 LNHDA and CDR2 SQIVND (reference sequence). The CDR3 DNA follows: TGTGCCAGTAGTCTTCACGGACAGGGAATCTCTGGAAACACCATATATTTT. The encoded protein is CASSLHGQGISGNTIYF.

The chain employs TRBV5-4 and TRBJ2-3, with TRBD1 matching 10 bases. The germline V gene encodes CDR1 SGHNT and CDR2 YYREEE (reference sequence). This CDR3 has 14 amino acids. The junction had 6 bases not matched to a gene; V was cut back by 7 bases and J by 4 bases. This chain's CDR3 is CASGRDRGPDTQYF. CDR3 bases: TGTGCCAGCGGCCGGGACAGGGGCCCAGATACGCAGTATTTT.

The gene calls are TRBV5-4 and TRBJ2-1, with 7 bases lining up with TRBD2. The junction had 10 bases not matched to a gene; V was cut back by 4 bases and J by 0 bases. This CDR3 is built from 17 residues. Germline CDR1 reads SGHNT; CDR2 reads YYREEE (reference sequence). In nucleotides, the CDR3 is TGTGCCAGCAGCCCGGGGGGTGGGGCAAGCTCCTACAATGAGCAGTTCTTC. Protein product: CASSPGGGASSYNEQFF. Full variable domain (rest looked up from reference TRBV5-4 and TRBJ2-1): ETGVTQSPTHLIKTRGQQVTLRCSSQSGHNTVSWYQQALGQGPQFIFQYYREEENGRGNFPPRFSGLQFPNYSSELNVNALELDDSALYLCASSPGGGASSYNEQFFGPGTRLTVL.

This clone has only one observation. V and J are TRBV14 and TRBJ2-7; D is unclear. Germline CDR1 reads SGHDN; CDR2 reads FVKESK. The CDR3 has 12 residues. The V gene lost 2 bases and the J gene lost 2 bases, with 4 bases spanning the gap. CDR3 sequence reads: CASSQFPYEQYF. In nucleotides, the CDR3 is TGTGCCAGCAGCCAATTCCCCTACGAGCAGTACTTC.

V usage is TRBV28 and J usage is TRBJ1-1, with 11 bases lining up with TRBD1. Germline loops: CDR1 MDHEN, CDR2 SYDVKM. Trimming at V came to 5 bases and at J to 5 bases, leaving 7 bases not matched to a gene. The CDR3 sequence is 15 residues long. The CDR3, as DNA: TGTGCCAGCAGTGGGACAGGGGGAATTTGGACTGAAGCTTTCTTT. Residues: CASSGTGGIWTEAFF.

The chain has TRBV5-1 and TRBJ2-7; 7 bases fit TRBD1. The length of the CDR3 is 15 residues. With V trimmed by 1 base and J by 0 bases, 4 bases remained unmatched. Germline CDR1 SGHRS, CDR2 YFSETQ. CDR3 residues: CASSLIGGASYEQYF. CDR3 DNA sequence: TGCGCCAGCAGCTTGATAGGGGGCGCCTCCTACGAGCAGTACTTC.

The CDR3 coding sequence is TGCGCCAGCAGCTTGGCGCCCGGCCACCCTTCCGAGCAGTACTTC. It codes for CASSLAPGHPSEQYF. V gene TRBV5-1 combines with J gene TRBJ2-7; D gene ambiguous. CDR3 length: 15 amino acids. Between the trimmed V and J ends, which lost 0 bases and 6 bases, there was a span of 16 bases. Germline CDR1 and CDR2: SGHRS and YFSETQ.

The chain is built from TRBV5-1 and TRBJ2-3; 8 bases map to TRBD1. V lost 3 bases, J lost 5 bases, and 5 bases stayed unmatched. This CDR3 is 14 amino acids long. Germline CDR1 and CDR2: SGHRS and YFSETQ. CDR3 sequence: CASSSSDRGDTQYF. CDR3 in DNA: TGCGCCAGCAGCTCGAGTGACAGGGGAGATACGCAGTATTTT.

The rearrangement links TRBV11-2 to TRBJ2-5; no definite D call. Germline loops: CDR1 SGHAT, CDR2 FQNNGV. The CDR3 is made up of 13 amino acids. Trimming took 5 bases from V and 5 from J, leaving 12 bases between them. CDR3 amino acids: CASSPRTLETQYF. DNA for the CDR3: TGTGCCAGCAGCCCAAGGACGCTTGAGACCCAGTACTTC.